A single sample is the source of the 29 T cell receptor beta chains below, sequenced in a study of human T cells and chemical hapten exposure. TCRdb independently ran MiXCR on the RACE reads; one entry per CDR3 protein. The table lists 60,000 to 90,000 distinct CDR3 sequences, 8.5% to 9.5% of them singletons. The time point here: healthy volunteer bleed at 6 weeks. Whole blood that had not been fractionated was the source of extracted total RNA. The specimen was whole blood. These receptors were taken from a female donor in good health. Some clones in this sample may be carry-over from other donors' samples.

This clonotype has ten or more counts. The rearrangement joins TRBV29-1 to TRBJ1-1; D is undetermined. V was cut by 4 bases and J by 3 bases, with 6 bases left in between. Germline CDR1 and CDR2: SQVTM and ANQGSEA. The CDR3 is 11 residues long. CDR3: CSVAEDTEAFF. In nucleotides, the CDR3 is TGCAGCGTTGCAGAGGACACTGAAGCTTTCTTT. The whole variable domain, remainder taken from reference TRBV29-1 and TRBJ1-1, is SAVISQKPSRDICQRGTSLTIQCQVDSQVTMMFWYRQQPGQSLTLIATANQGSEATYESGFVIDKFPISRPNLTFSTLTVSNMSPEDSSIYLCSVAEDTEAFFGQGTRLTVV.

Ten or more counts support this clonotype. This rearrangement joins TRBV3-1 to TRBJ2-3; D is uncertain. Deletions cut 0 bases from V and 2 bases from J, with 12 bases between. The CDR3 sequence is 16 residues long. Germline CDR1 reads LGHDT; CDR2 reads YNNKEL (reference sequence). The CDR3 sequence is CASSQDQVGNTDTQYF. In DNA, the CDR3 is TGTGCCAGCAGCCAAGATCAAGTGGGGAACACAGATACGCAGTATTTT.

J is TRBJ2-3 and V is TRBV6-1, with D uncertain. The CDR3 spans 14 residues. The germline V and J ends were trimmed by 6 bases and 0 bases, with 10 bases remaining between them. CDR1 and CDR2 (germline): MNHNS, SASEGT. The DNA for the CDR3 is TGTGCCAGCAGCGAATCTAGTAGCACAGATACGCAGTATTTT. Its protein is CASSESSSTDTQYF.

V is TRBV19 and J is TRBJ1-2; D is possibly TRBD1 (6 bases). The ends were cut back, 3 bases at V and 4 bases at J, with 9 bases in the middle. CDR1 and CDR2 from the germline V gene are LNHDA and SQIVND (reference sequence). CDR3 length equals 13 residues. The CDR3 sequence: CASSIGGAYGYTF. The CDR3 region has the DNA TGTGCCAGTAGTATCGGGGGCGCCTATGGCTACACCTTC. Complete variable domain (other parts from reference TRBV19 and TRBJ1-2): DGGITQSPKYLFRKEGQNVTLSCEQNLNHDAMYWYRQDPGQGLRLIYYSQIVNDFQKGDIAEGYSVSREKKESFPLTVTSAQKNPTAFYLCASSIGGAYGYTFGSGTRLTVV.

There are many counts of this clonotype. The chain employs TRBV5-6 and TRBJ1-2; TRBD1 might be the D (5 bases). Germline CDR1 SGHDT, CDR2 YYEEEE. The CDR3 contains 17 residues. Between the trimmed V and J ends, which lost 1 base and 8 bases, there was a span of 24 bases. The CDR3 spells CASSLYQGTTGVEGYTF. CDR3 coding DNA: TGTGCCAGCAGCTTGTATCAGGGAACGACGGGTGTAGAAGGCTACACCTTC.

This clonotype was seen a few times. This CDR3 reads CASSSGTGDRYTF. Written as DNA, the CDR3 is TGTGCCAGCAGTTCCGGAACAGGGGATCGCTACACCTTC. The V and J genes are TRBV6-2 or TRBV6-3 and TRBJ1-2, with 7 nucleotides matching TRBD1. The CDR3 covers 13 residues. Germline trimming cut 4 bases from V and 9 bases from J; bases unmatched to any gene: 8. In germline, CDR1 is MNHEY, CDR2 SVGEGT.

This chain uses TRBV12-3 or TRBV12-4 with TRBJ1-4; 9 positions agree with TRBD1. Losses at the gene ends were 1 base for V and 8 bases for J; bases not matched to a gene: 8. The CDR3 length is 16 residues. The CDR3, as DNA: TGTGCCAGCAGTTTAGGGTTGGGGACAGGGCAAGAAAAACTGTTTTTT. The encoded protein is CASSLGLGTGQEKLFF.

This clonotype occurred a few times. V and J are TRBV20-1 and TRBJ1-5, with D possibly matching TRBD1 (5 bases). The germline V gene encodes CDR1 DFQATT and CDR2 SNEGSKA (reference sequence). V gave up 2 bases and J gave up 2 bases, with 16 bases separating them. This CDR3 contains 16 residues. CDR3 in DNA: TGCAGTGCTAGAAAGTTGCAGGGTCGAGGCAATCAGCCCCAGCATTTT. This gives the protein CSARKLQGRGNQPQHF.

This clonotype was observed many times. J is TRBJ2-7 and V is TRBV28, with a possible D match to TRBD2 (5 bases). The CDR3 runs 13 residues. The V end was cut by 11 bases, the J end by 0 bases, with 14 bases between. CDR1 and CDR2 (germline): MDHEN, SYDVKM. CDR3 loop: CASKTGSSYEQYF. The CDR3 region has the DNA TGTGCCTCTAAAACGGGGAGCTCCTACGAGCAGTACTTC.

This clonotype was counted between two and nine times. V is TRBV29-1 and J is TRBJ1-2, with 8 bases that match TRBD1. The ends lost 5 bases at V and 1 base at J; junction bases unmatched: 9. Looked up from germline, CDR1 is SQVTM and CDR2 is ANQGSEA. The CDR3 extends over 15 amino acids. CDR3 in DNA: TGCAGCGTTAAACTGGGACAGGATAGTAACTATGGCTACACCTTC. This codes for CSVKLGQDSNYGYTF.

This clonotype was counted a few times. The CDR3 protein is CASTLSGGNTEAFF. CDR3 in DNA: TGCGCCAGCACCCTGAGTGGGGGGAACACTGAAGCTTTCTTT. The chain links TRBV5-1 to TRBJ1-1, with D possibly being TRBD1 (5 bases). Germline lookup yields CDR1 SGHRS and CDR2 YFSETQ. The CDR3 contains 14 residues. The V gene lost 6 bases and the J gene lost 1 base, with 13 bases spanning the gap.

This clonotype was recorded a few times. The CDR3 bases are TGTGCCAGCAGTTACTCGTGGCAGTCAGAAGCTTTCTTT. It is translated as CASSYSWQSEAFF. The chain couples TRBV6-2 or TRBV6-3 to TRBJ1-1; D not resolved. V lost 0 bases to trimming and J lost 8 bases, with 10 bases between them. Germline V gene lookup returns CDR1 MNHEY and CDR2 SVGEGT. The length of the CDR3 is 13 residues.

This clonotype was recorded many times. The gene calls are TRBV6-2 or TRBV6-3 and TRBJ2-7; 10 nucleotides align to TRBD1. This CDR3 region has 17 residues. The junction had 8 bases not matched to a gene; V was cut back by 0 bases and J by 3 bases. Germline CDR1 reads MNHEY; CDR2 reads SVGEGT. The CDR3 DNA follows: TGTGCCAGCAGTTACTCTTCTGGGGACAGGGGCGTCTACGAGCAGTACTTC. Residues: CASSYSSGDRGVYEQYF.

This clonotype was detected many times. The chain carries TRBV6-1 and TRBJ2-4, with D perhaps given as TRBD1 or TRBD2 (7 bases each). The CDR3 consists of 18 residues. Germline V gives CDR1 MNHNS, CDR2 SASEGT. Trimming took off 11 bases at V and 8 bases at J, with 34 bases between the two ends. CDR3 DNA sequence: TGTGCCCTGTCCGTGCCAGCAGGAGGTCTCAGGGGGAGGGACATTCAGTACTTC. It is translated as CALSVPAGGLRGRDIQYF.

The table lists this clonotype with many counts. The gene calls are TRBV25-1 and TRBJ2-7; D gene uncertain. CDR3 size: 13 residues. The ends were cut back, 5 bases at V and 1 base at J, with 9 bases in the middle. Germline lookup yields CDR1 MGHDK and CDR2 SYGVNS. The CDR3 reads CASSRTQSYEQYF. The DNA for the CDR3 is TGTGCCAGCAGTCGGACCCAATCCTACGAGCAGTACTTC.

This clonotype was seen a handful of times. This chain joins TRBV7-9 and TRBJ1-2; D uncertain. In germline, CDR1 is SEHNR, CDR2 FQNEAQ (reference sequence). Trimming took off 3 bases at V and 5 bases at J, with 10 bases between the two ends. There are 13 residues in the CDR3. The CDR3 here is CASSFGGQYGYTF. The CDR3, as DNA: TGTGCCAGCAGCTTTGGAGGCCAATATGGCTACACCTTC.

This clonotype was detected many times. The chain links TRBV28 to TRBJ2-5; D perhaps matches TRBD2 (7 bases). There are 14 residues in the CDR3. V lost 3 bases and J lost 5, with 13 bases in between. From germline, CDR1 is MDHEN and CDR2 SYDVKM. The CDR3, as DNA: TGTGCCAGCAGTTTCGGGGGGCAGGGGGAGACCCAGTACTTC. This translates into CASSFGGQGETQYF.

The chain joins TRBV20-1 to TRBJ2-3; a possible D gene is TRBD2 (6 bases). The CDR3 has 16 residues. Germline values: CDR1 DFQATT, CDR2 SNEGSKA (reference sequence). Trimming cost V 0 bases and J 4 bases, with 17 bases left between them. CDR3 DNA: TGCAGTGCTAGAGATTCGATCCAGCGCGGGGCAGATACGCAGTATTTT. It yields the protein CSARDSIQRGADTQYF.

This clonotype has just a few counts. The CDR3 loop reads CASRDPRQAKNEKLFF. CDR3 bases: TGTGCCAGCAGGGATCCCCGACAGGCGAAGAATGAAAAACTGTTTTTT. The V gene is TRBV25-1, the J gene TRBJ1-4; a weak D match, TRBD1 (6 bases). Germline assignment: CDR1 MGHDK and CDR2 SYGVNS. CDR3 size: 16 residues. V lost 6 bases and J 5 bases, leaving 19 bases between the germline ends.

This clonotype was recorded many times. The rearrangement links TRBV27 to TRBJ1-2; no definite D call. The CDR3 spans 13 residues. Germline CDR1 is MNHEY and CDR2 is SMNVEV (reference sequence). Trimming stripped 6 bases from V and 5 bases from J, with 13 bases between. For the CDR3, the DNA is TGTGCCAGCAGCCGCCCCGACTCGTATGGCTACACCTTC. This codes for CASSRPDSYGYTF.

There are many counts of this clonotype. This chain links TRBV4-2 with TRBJ1-2, with D uncertain. V was cut by 0 bases and J by 6 bases, with 20 bases left in between. The CDR3 contains 17 residues. CDR1 and CDR2 from the germline V gene are LGHNA and YNFKEQ. CDR3 sequence (DNA): TGTGCCAGCAGCCAAGATATTAACAGCAAAGGAGGTGATGGCTACACCTTC. The encoded protein is CASSQDINSKGGDGYTF.

This clonotype was observed at least ten times. The V gene is TRBV7-2, the J gene TRBJ2-5, with D perhaps matching TRBD2 (6 bases). Trimming cost V 2 bases and J 5 bases, with 6 bases left between them. CDR1 and CDR2 from the germline V gene are SGHTA and FQGNSA. CDR3 length: 12 residues. CDR3 DNA: TGTGCCAGCAGCTTACTAGCGGAGACCCAGTACTTC. As protein: CASSLLAETQYF. Looking up the rest from reference TRBV7-2 and TRBJ2-5 gives the full variable domain: GAGVSQSPSNKVTEKGKDVELRCDPISGHTALYWYRQSLGQGLEFLIYFQGNSAPDKSGLPSDRFSAERTGGSVSTLTIQRTQQEDSAVYLCASSLLAETQYFGPGTRLLVL.

The CDR3 loop is CSAEEQGAPGNSPLHF. Written as DNA, the CDR3 is TGCAGTGCGGAAGAACAGGGGGCGCCTGGGAATTCACCCCTCCACTTT. The V gene is TRBV20-1, the J gene TRBJ1-6, with 9 bases matching TRBD1. CDR3 size: 16 residues. With V trimmed by 6 bases and J by 7 bases, 13 bases remained unmatched. Germline lookup yields CDR1 DFQATT and CDR2 SNEGSKA (reference sequence).

This clonotype was seen only a few times. This sequence joins TRBV18 and TRBJ2-2, with 8 positions matching TRBD2. The CDR3 has 15 residues. Germline V gives CDR1 KGHSH, CDR2 LQKENI. The trim removed 5 bases at V and 4 bases at J, leaving 6 bases unmatched. The CDR3 DNA reads as TGTGCCAGCTCAACCGGGACTAGGAGCACCGGGGAGCTGTTTTTT. This sequence encodes CASSTGTRSTGELFF. The variable domain in full, with the rest retrieved from reference TRBV18 and TRBJ2-2, is NAGVMQNPRHLVRRRGQEARLRCSPMKGHSHVYWYRQLPEEGLKFMVYLQKENIIDESGMPKERFSAEFPKEGPSILRIQQVVRGDSAAYFCASSTGTRSTGELFFGEGSRLTVL.

This clonotype showed up just a few times. J is TRBJ2-3 and V is TRBV6-5, with 9 bases aligning to TRBD2. There are 15 residues in the CDR3. Unmatched junction bases numbered 7, after V lost 2 bases and J lost 7 bases. CDR1 and CDR2 (germline): MNHEY, SVGAGI. Written as DNA, the CDR3 is TGTGCCAGCAGTTACCGTGCGGGGGGGGCCAATACGCAGTATTTT. The encoded protein is CASSYRAGGANTQYF.

In this sample, this clonotype turned up many times. The rearrangement links TRBV12-3 or TRBV12-4 to TRBJ2-6; D call uncertain. V was cut by 6 bases and J by 0 bases, with 3 bases left in between. The CDR3 length is 13 residues. The CDR3 region has the DNA TGTGCCAGCAGGGACTCTGGGGCCAACGTCCTGACTTTC. Its translation is CASRDSGANVLTF.

This clonotype was found a few times. The CDR3 region has the DNA TGTGCCAGCAGTCCCCTTCAGGGGAGCACAGATACGCAGTATTTT. Amino acids: CASSPLQGSTDTQYF. The V and J genes are TRBV6-5 and TRBJ2-3; TRBD1 might be the D (6 bases). V shed 5 bases and J shed 0 bases, with 12 bases lying between them. Germline loops: CDR1 MNHEY, CDR2 SVGAGI. The CDR3 runs 15 residues.

Regarding this clonotype: Germline and junction disagree at one end, which may indicate a read error. This sequence joins TRBV12-3 or TRBV12-4 and TRBJ2-3; D unresolved. The CDR3 runs to 12 residues. CDR3 residues: CVSTATTDTQYF. CDR3 coding DNA: TGTGTCAGCACCGCTACCACAGATACGCAGTATTTT.

A remark on this clonotype: The junction differs from germline at one of its ends, possibly a read error. The genes are TRBV13 and TRBJ1-2, with a tentative D call TRBD1 (6 bases). The germline CDR1 and CDR2 sequences are PRHDT and FYEKMQ (reference sequence). The CDR3 is 14 amino acids. The CDR3 loop reads CANSLGTYNYGYTF. CDR3 in DNA: TGTGCCAACAGCTTAGGGACATATAACTATGGCTACACCTTC.